The 30 T cell receptor beta chains below come from one sample, sequenced in a study of T-cell memory formation after mild COVID-19. TCRdb re-derived calls from the 5' RACE reads in MiXCR, one entry per CDR3 protein. Of around 340,000 distinct CDR3 sequences in the sample, 13% were seen once. Material for sequencing was PBMCs or a T cell subset sorted from them (not recorded which). The receptor source for this set is a man aged 18 to 30 who had mild COVID-19 (a few samples of this study predate the infection). Cell type and time point are not known.

The chain joins TRBV9 to TRBJ2-3; D might be TRBD1 (7 bases). With 3 bases removed from V and 4 bases from J, the gap between germline ends came to 15 bases. Germline V CDR1 and CDR2: SGDLS, YYNGEE. CDR3 length: 15 residues. The CDR3 region is CASSAEGAGSDTQYF. CDR3 nucleotides: TGTGCCAGCAGCGCGGAGGGGGCAGGTTCAGATACGCAGTATTTT.

This chain connects TRBV7-2 to TRBJ2-3; TRBD2 aligns across 7 bases. The CDR3 has 15 amino acids. Trimming cost V 6 bases and J 3 bases; bases outside gene matches: 9. Germline CDR1 and CDR2: SGHTA and FQGNSA. The CDR3 nucleotides are TGTGCCAGCAGGCAAAGCGGGGCGTTAACAGATACGCAGTATTTT. Translating gives CASRQSGALTDTQYF. Full variable domain (outside the CDR3, taken from reference TRBV7-2 and TRBJ2-3): GAGVSQSPSNKVTEKGKDVELRCDPISGHTALYWYRQSLGQGLEFLIYFQGNSAPDKSGLPSDRFSAERTGGSVSTLTIQRTQQEDSAVYLCASRQSGALTDTQYFGPGTRLTVL.

This clonotype was found many times. At one of its ends the junction is not consistent with the germline gene, which may arise from a read error. The gene calls are TRBV29-1 and TRBJ2-3, with TRBD2 matching 10 bases. The CDR3 runs 13 residues. The germline V gene has CDR1 SQVTM and CDR2 ANQGSEA. The CDR3 nucleotides read TGCAGCGTGGAAGCGGGGGGGAAAGATACGCAGTATTTT. It translates to CSVEAGGKDTQYF.

The rearrangement uses TRBV4-2 and TRBJ1-2; unclear D gene. The CDR3 runs to 15 residues. Germline values: CDR1 LGHNA, CDR2 YNFKEQ. The V end was cut by 3 bases, the J end by 3 bases, with 14 bases between. The CDR3 spells CASSQVADGDYGYTF. CDR3 nucleotide sequence: TGTGCCAGCAGCCAGGTCGCGGACGGTGACTATGGCTACACCTTC.

This clonotype was seen repeatedly, ten times or more. In nucleotides, the CDR3 is TGCGCCAGCAGCTTGTCCCCCCTGGGCGGCCCCTACAATGAGCAGTTCTTC. It is translated as CASSLSPLGGPYNEQFF. The chain employs TRBV5-1 and TRBJ2-1; no clear D. Trimming shortened V by 1 base and J by 2 bases, and 16 bases separated the two germline ends. Germline-derived CDR1 and CDR2 are SGHRS and YFSETQ. The length of the CDR3 is 17 residues.

This clonotype was detected ten times or more. V usage is TRBV7-2 and J usage is TRBJ2-7, with TRBD1 matching over 8 bases. V gave up 5 bases and J gave up 3 bases; unmatched junction bases: 9. CDR3 length equals 15 residues. CDR1 and CDR2 (germline): SGHTA, FQGNSA. This CDR3 reads CASSIRTGFNYEQYF. CDR3 nucleotide sequence: TGTGCCAGCAGCATACGGACAGGGTTCAACTACGAGCAGTACTTC.

This rearrangement joins TRBV7-9 to TRBJ1-3, with 7 bases lining up with TRBD1. Per germline, CDR1 SEHNR and CDR2 FQNEAQ (reference sequence). CDR3 size: 16 residues. Trimming took 5 bases from V and 4 from J; bases not matched to a gene: 11. Here the CDR3 reads CASSPETGSAGNTIYF. Written as DNA, the CDR3 is TGTGCCAGCAGCCCAGAGACAGGGTCGGCGGGAAACACCATATATTTT.

This clonotype came up a few times. The genes are TRBV27 and TRBJ1-2; no clear D gene. The length of the CDR3 is 14 residues. Trimming removed 2 bases from V and 4 bases from J, with 11 bases in between. The V gene's germline CDR1 is MNHEY and CDR2 SMNVEV (reference sequence). CDR3 amino acids: CASSLAWDTYGYTF. The CDR3 DNA sequence: TGTGCCAGCAGTTTAGCTTGGGATACCTATGGCTACACCTTC.

The V call is TRBV5-4, the J call TRBJ2-1, with TRBD2 matching over 9 bases. V lost 0 bases to trimming and J lost 9 bases; unmatched junction nucleotides: 13. The CDR3 totals 17 residues. The germline gives CDR1 SGHNT, CDR2 YYREEE (reference sequence). This CDR3 is CASSLARGGGGNGEQFF. The CDR3 nucleotides are TGTGCCAGCAGCTTGGCCCGCGGGGGGGGTGGTAACGGTGAGCAGTTCTTC.

Regarding this clonotype: Relative to the germline gene, one junction end is altered; a read error may explain this. The V call is TRBV2, the J call TRBJ2-7, with D uncertain. This CDR3 contains 13 residues. CDR1 and CDR2 from the germline V gene are SNHLY and FYNNEI. CDR3 region: CASSEILNSEQHF. The CDR3 DNA reads TGTGCCAGCAGTGAGATCCTAAACAGCGAGCAGCACTTC. Looking up the rest from reference TRBV2 and TRBJ2-7 gives the full variable domain: EPEVTQTPSHQVTQMGQEVILRCVPISNHLYFYWYRQILGQKVEFLVSFYNNEISEKSEIFDDQFSVERPDGSNFTLKIRSTKLEDSAMYFCASSEILNSEQHFGPGTRLTVT.

This sequence joins TRBV7-9 and TRBJ2-5, with D possibly matching TRBD2 (6 bases). The germline gives CDR1 SEHNR, CDR2 FQNEAQ (reference sequence). V shed 2 bases and J shed 2 bases, with 9 bases lying between them. The CDR3 consists of 14 residues. Written as DNA, the CDR3 is TGTGCCAGCAGCTTATTTAGCGGACAAGAGACCCAGTACTTC. Protein: CASSLFSGQETQYF.

The chain joins TRBV7-2 to TRBJ2-1; D perhaps matches TRBD1 (5 bases). The germline V and J ends were trimmed by 7 bases and 6 bases, with 16 bases remaining between them. The CDR3 totals 14 residues. The germline V gene encodes CDR1 SGHTA and CDR2 FQGNSA. CDR3 coding DNA: TGTGCCAGCACGCGATCCTGGCAGGGCAATGAGCAGTTCTTC. It specifies CASTRSWQGNEQFF.

The chain combines TRBV7-9 with TRBJ1-6, with D unresolved. The germline V and J ends were trimmed by 6 bases and 8 bases, with 11 bases remaining between them. Germline CDR1 SEHNR, CDR2 FQNEAQ (reference sequence). CDR3 length: 13 residues. CDR3: CASSSSAYSPLHF. The CDR3 DNA follows: TGTGCCAGCAGTTCTAGCGCCTATTCACCCCTCCACTTT.

Many counts were recorded for this clonotype. V is TRBV5-1 and J is TRBJ2-5; 10 nucleotides align to TRBD1. The CDR3 totals 14 residues. Germline V gene data show CDR1 as SGHRS and CDR2 as YFSETQ. Losses at the gene ends were 0 bases for V and 5 bases for J; bases not matched to a gene: 1. The CDR3 sequence: CASSLAGQGETQYF. The CDR3 region has the DNA TGCGCCAGCAGCTTGGCGGGACAGGGGGAGACCCAGTACTTC.

This clonotype came up a few times. The chain employs TRBV5-6 and TRBJ2-1; TRBD1 is a possible D gene (6 bases). CDR1 SGHDT and CDR2 YYEEEE come from the germline V gene. The CDR3 runs 14 residues. Trimming stripped 4 bases from V and 9 bases from J, with 17 bases between. CDR3: CASSGLDRISEQFF. Here the CDR3 DNA reads TGTGCCAGCAGCGGACTGGACAGAATCAGTGAGCAGTTCTTC.

The chain recombines TRBV5-4 with TRBJ1-3; D remains ambiguous. Trimming shortened V by 4 bases and J by 4 bases, and 12 bases separated the two germline ends. Germline V gives CDR1 SGHNT, CDR2 YYREEE (reference sequence). The CDR3 covers 14 residues. The CDR3 DNA sequence: TGTGCCAGCAGCGCCGGTCCGGGGGGAAACACCATATATTTT. This gives the protein CASSAGPGGNTIYF.

The genes are TRBV12-3 or TRBV12-4 and TRBJ1-6, with TRBD1 matching over 7 bases. The length of the CDR3 is 14 residues. Germline trimming cut 1 base from V and 14 bases from J; bases unmatched to any gene: 8. The CDR3 bases are TGTGCCAGCAGTTTAGATCTGGGGGACAGCACCCTCCACTTT. This encodes CASSLDLGDSTLHF.

This clonotype was counted only a few times. V and J are TRBV20-1 and TRBJ2-1, with D unclear. CDR3 length equals 12 residues. Germline V gene sequence: CDR1 DFQATT, CDR2 SNEGSKA (reference sequence). Trimming removed 1 base at V and 6 bases at J, with 7 bases between. CDR3 sequence: CSARAESNEQFF. CDR3 sequence (DNA): TGCAGTGCTAGAGCAGAGAGCAATGAGCAGTTCTTC.

The chain links TRBV5-1 to TRBJ2-1; no clear D gene. In germline, CDR1 is SGHRS, CDR2 YFSETQ. Trimming removed 6 bases from V and 4 bases from J, with 5 bases in between. There are 11 residues in the CDR3. CDR3 protein: CASNEYNEQFF. Here the CDR3 DNA reads TGCGCCAGCAACGAGTACAATGAGCAGTTCTTC.

This chain links TRBV5-6 with TRBJ2-7; D not resolved. This CDR3 is built from 14 residues. Trimming left V 4 bases short and J 0 bases short, with 11 bases between. Germline V gene data show CDR1 as SGHDT and CDR2 as YYEEEE. The CDR3 here is CASSPSVGSYEQYF. CDR3 bases: TGTGCCAGCAGCCCTTCGGTTGGCTCCTACGAGCAGTACTTC.

The rearrangement uses TRBV19 and TRBJ2-1; 9 nucleotides line up with TRBD2. CDR1 is LNHDA and CDR2 is SQIVND in the germline V gene (reference sequence). The CDR3 loop spans 15 amino acids. Unmatched junction bases numbered 8, after V lost 3 bases and J lost 8 bases. CDR3 sequence reads: CASSMVAGALDEQFF. In DNA form, the CDR3 reads TGTGCCAGTAGTATGGTAGCGGGGGCTTTGGATGAGCAGTTCTTC.

This clonotype has more than one count but fewer than ten. This chain links TRBV5-1 with TRBJ2-7; 10 bases are shared with TRBD1. The CDR3 has 15 amino acids. Germline assignment: CDR1 SGHRS and CDR2 YFSETQ. Trimming at V came to 2 bases and at J to 2 bases, leaving 4 bases not matched to a gene. This CDR3 is CASSFGTGVTYEQYF. The CDR3, as DNA: TGCGCCAGCAGCTTCGGGACAGGGGTTACCTACGAGCAGTACTTC.

This clonotype has only a few counts. CDR3: CASSYSAGGGEAFF. CDR3 in DNA: TGTGCCAGCAGTTACTCAGCAGGTGGCGGTGAAGCTTTCTTT. J is TRBJ1-1 and V is TRBV6-2 or TRBV6-3; unclear D gene. The CDR3 runs 14 residues. The germline gives CDR1 MNHEY, CDR2 SVGEGT. The germline V and J ends were trimmed by 0 bases and 7 bases, with 12 bases remaining between them.

This clonotype showed up just a few times. This rearrangement joins TRBV4-2 to TRBJ1-2, with a possible D match to TRBD1 (6 bases). Germline values: CDR1 LGHNA, CDR2 YNFKEQ. The CDR3 is made up of 18 amino acids. V lost 1 base and J 4 bases, leaving 22 bases between the germline ends. The DNA of the CDR3 is TGTGCCAGCAGCCAAGGGGACACTGGGCCCCAGGGCGGCTATGGCTACACCTTC. This sequence encodes CASSQGDTGPQGGYGYTF.

Ten or more counts support this clonotype. The rearrangement joins TRBV20-1 to TRBJ2-3; TRBD2 is a possible D gene (6 bases). This CDR3 region has 15 residues. Trimming removed 3 bases at V and 4 bases at J, with 17 bases between. Germline-derived CDR1 and CDR2 are DFQATT and SNEGSKA (reference sequence). In DNA form, the CDR3 reads TGCAGTGCTAGGGCGGACTATAGTTTTGCAGATACGCAGTATTTT. Its protein is CSARADYSFADTQYF.

V and J are TRBV15 and TRBJ2-7, with D possibly matching TRBD1 (6 bases). V shed 2 bases and J shed 0 bases, with 11 bases lying between them. The CDR3 contains 15 residues. Germline assignment: CDR1 LNHNV and CDR2 YYDKDF (reference sequence). The CDR3 sequence is CATSRRVTGSYEQYF. The DNA for the CDR3 is TGTGCCACCAGCAGAAGAGTGACAGGCTCCTACGAGCAGTACTTC.

The rearrangement joins TRBV9 to TRBJ2-3; 13 bases fit TRBD2. CDR1 SGDLS and CDR2 YYNGEE come from the germline V gene. The CDR3 totals 16 residues. V lost 4 bases to trimming and J lost 4 bases; unmatched junction nucleotides: 6. The CDR3 nucleotides are TGTGCCAGCAGCCGGGGACTAGCGGGGTTCCCAGATACGCAGTATTTT. Encoded protein: CASSRGLAGFPDTQYF.

The chain uses TRBV29-1 and TRBJ1-2; D possibly corresponds to TRBD1 (5 bases). The CDR3 is 16 amino acids. The germline gives CDR1 SQVTM, CDR2 ANQGSEA. V shed 3 bases and J shed 4 bases, with 21 bases lying between them. The CDR3 loop is CSVDSVGQGVSYGYTF. CDR3 DNA sequence: TGCAGCGTTGACTCCGTGGGGCAGGGTGTTTCCTATGGCTACACCTTC. The entire variable domain, with the rest obtained from reference TRBV29-1 and TRBJ1-2, is as follows: SAVISQKPSRDICQRGTSLTIQCQVDSQVTMMFWYRQQPGQSLTLIATANQGSEATYESGFVIDKFPISRPNLTFSTLTVSNMSPEDSSIYLCSVDSVGQGVSYGYTFGSGTRLTVV.

The chain uses TRBV20-1 and TRBJ2-1; 10 bases are a match to TRBD1. The ends lost 3 bases at V and 7 bases at J; junction bases unmatched: 6. This CDR3 spans 14 amino acids. Germline V gives CDR1 DFQATT, CDR2 SNEGSKA (reference sequence). The DNA for the CDR3 is TGCAGTGCTAGGGGGACAGGGGTGGGGAATGAGCAGTTCTTC. Translation: CSARGTGVGNEQFF.

The V call is TRBV11-2, the J call TRBJ1-4; tentatively, D is TRBD1 (5 bases). CDR3 length: 13 residues. Germline CDR1 and CDR2: SGHAT and FQNNGV. V gave up 6 bases and J gave up 8 bases, with 13 bases separating them. In DNA, the CDR3 is TGTGCCAGCAGACTTAGCTGGGGGGAAAAACTGTTTTTT. It specifies CASRLSWGEKLFF.